The rows below give T cell receptor beta chains drawn from one sample of a study of post-analysis software for immune sequencing data. From the PCR reads, TCRdb called clonotypes with MiXCR, one entry per CDR3 protein. The repertoire has about 540,000 distinct CDR3 sequences, 34% of them found once; the top ten carry about 6%. The sample consisted of blood. These TCRs come from a girl between 2 and 17 years old with multiple sclerosis. Both conserved end residues are part of each CDR3. The D gene is left open where the match is weak. A row's size may be missing; if present it is once, few, many or a size class.

TRBV7-9	TRBJ2-7	.	many	CASSLGTTYEQYF	TGTGCCAGCAGTTTAGGAACAACCTACGAGCAGTACTTC
TRBV20-1	TRBJ2-7	.	few	CSARDVKGTYEQYF	TGCAGTGCTAGAGACGTGAAGGGAACCTACGAGCAGTACTTC
TRBV5-1	TRBJ1-2	.	.	CASSFGGEGYGYTF	TGCGCCAGCAGCTTTGGAGGGGAAGGCTATGGCTACACCTTC
TRBV5-1	TRBJ2-1	.	few	CASSLKVLQSDGQFF	TGCGCCAGCAGCTTGAAGGTCTTACAATCGGATGGGCAGTTCTTC
TRBV12-3/TRBV12-4	TRBJ2-5	.	.	CASGLTETQYF	TGTGCCAGCGGACTCACGGAGACCCAGTACTTC
TRBV29-1	TRBJ1-1	.	.	CSVRGVPSGTEAFF	TGCAGCGTGAGGGGGGTACCCTCGGGCACTGAAGCTTTCTTT
TRBV5-5	TRBJ2-1	.	.	CASTDLRLKPYNEQFF	TGTGCCAGCACCGATTTACGACTAAAACCCTACAATGAGCAGTTCTTC
TRBV20-1	TRBJ2-4	TRBD1	many	CSARSGGNIQYF	TGCAGTGCTAGATCAGGGGGCAACATTCAGTACTTC
TRBV28	TRBJ2-1	.	.	CASSLWRGSSYNEQFF	TGTGCCAGCAGTTTATGGAGGGGCAGCTCCTACAATGAGCAGTTCTTC
TRBV7-9	TRBJ2-1	TRBD2	.	CASSLGFPSGSSEQFF	TGTGCCAGCAGCTTAGGATTCCCTAGCGGGAGCTCTGAGCAGTTCTTC
TRBV5-1	TRBJ2-5	TRBD1	many	CASSLAGQGETQYF	TGCGCCAGCAGCTTGGCAGGACAGGGTGAGACCCAGTACTTC
TRBV20-1	TRBJ2-3	.	few	CSATVRGFYGTQYF	TGCAGTGCTACGGTCAGGGGTTTTTATGGTACGCAGTATTTT
TRBV20-1	TRBJ1-6	TRBD1	.	CSAKRDRGNNSPLHF	TGCAGTGCTAAGAGAGACAGGGGGAATAATTCACCCCTCCACTTT
TRBV20-1	TRBJ2-7	.	.	CSASVTGRYEQYF	TGCAGTGCTAGTGTGACAGGGAGGTACGAGCAGTACTTC
TRBV20-1	TRBJ2-1	.	.	CSARGDTYNEQFF	TGCAGTGCTAGGGGGGACACCTACAATGAGCAGTTCTTC
TRBV4-1	TRBJ1-2	TRBD1	.	CASSYGTGNYGYTF	TGCGCCAGCAGCTACGGGACAGGGAACTATGGCTACACCTTC
TRBV6-5	TRBJ2-7	.	.	CASSYSDGQNYEQYF	TGTGCCAGCAGTTACTCCGACGGGCAGAACTACGAGCAGTACTTC
TRBV19	TRBJ2-7	TRBD1	few	CASGTGGREQYF	TGTGCCAGTGGAACAGGGGGGCGAGAGCAGTACTTC
TRBV7-3	TRBJ2-3	.	few	CASSLGSADTQYF	TGTGCCAGCAGCTTGGGTTCCGCAGATACGCAGTATTTT
TRBV7-6	TRBJ1-3	TRBD1	.	CAGSPIGTGGIYF	TGTGCCGGCAGCCCCATAGGGACAGGGGGTATATATTTT
TRBV9	TRBJ2-1	.	.	CASSVAGGQSHNEQFF	TGTGCCAGCAGCGTCGCCGGGGGACAGTCGCACAATGAGCAGTTCTTC
TRBV5-5	TRBJ1-4	TRBD1	once	CASSLGQGAFNEKLFF	TGTGCCAGCAGCTTGGGACAGGGGGCGTTCAATGAAAAACTGTTTTTT
TRBV5-1	TRBJ2-5	.	.	CASSLVQPGHQEETQYF	TGCGCCAGCAGCTTGGTCCAACCGGGACATCAAGAGGAGACCCAGTACTTC
TRBV20-1	TRBJ2-3	TRBD1	.	CSARNSGTGTTDTQYF	TGCAGTGCTAGGAACTCCGGGACAGGGACCACAGATACGCAGTATTTT
TRBV5-6	TRBJ2-5	TRBD2	.	CASSFIGGGEETQYF	TGTGCCAGCAGCTTCATCGGCGGGGGGGAGGAGACCCAGTACTTC
TRBV14	TRBJ2-7	.	few	CASSVVSYEQYF	TGTGCCAGCTCGGTCGTTTCCTACGAGCAGTACTTC
TRBV20-1	TRBJ2-7	.	few	CSARTVWEQYF	TGCAGTGCTAGGACGGTGTGGGAGCAGTACTTC
TRBV5-1	TRBJ2-2	.	.	CASSLVQGLNTGELFF	TGCGCCAGCAGCTTGGTTCAGGGGCTTAACACCGGGGAGCTGTTTTTT
TRBV20-1	TRBJ2-7	.	.	CSARDLQQPKACEQYF	TGCAGTGCTAGAGATCTCCAACAGCCAAAGGCCTGCGAGCAGTACTTC
TRBV20-1	TRBJ2-1	TRBD1	.	CSATPGQVYNEQFF	TGCAGTGCTACCCCGGGACAGGTATACAATGAGCAGTTCTTC
TRBV20-1	TRBJ2-3	.	.	CSASDLPARTYTDTQYF	TGCAGTGCGTCGGATCTTCCCGCCCGAACCTACACAGATACGCAGTATTTT
TRBV5-6	TRBJ2-1	.	.	CASSLGLSQPTSYNEQFF	TGTGCCAGCAGCTTGGGGCTCTCGCAACCGACGTCCTACAATGAGCAGTTCTTC